The rows below give T cell receptor beta chains drawn from one sample of a study of cytomegalovirus exposure and HLA in healthy donors. TCRdb's copy holds only in-frame clones and misses some; the assay was immunoSEQ multiplex PCR. The data show about 94,000 clones, approximately 76% seen once. The sample comprised PBMCs. The origin of the receptors is a male donor in good health and CMV-seronegative. Each CDR3 is given with its conserved first and last residue. D genes are given only for firm matches. Only part of the rows carry a size: once, few, many, or a class if the clone is expanded.

CDR3	DNA	size	V	D	J
CASSHENRGAKNIQYF	TGCGCCAGCAGCCATGAAAACCGGGGTGCCAAAAACATTCAGTACTTC	once	TRBV4-1	.	TRBJ2-4
CASNPGTGDTGELFF	TGTGCCAGCAATCCCGGGACAGGGGACACCGGGGAGCTGTTTTTT	.	TRBV6-5	TRBD1	TRBJ2-2
CASSESFSSPGELFF	TGTGCCAGCAGTGAATCTTTCTCCTCTCCCGGGGAGCTGTTTTTT	few	TRBV6-4	.	TRBJ2-2
CAWSSGRGPDEQFF	TGTGCCTGGAGTAGTGGGCGGGGGCCCGATGAGCAGTTCTTC	.	TRBV30	.	TRBJ2-1
CASSPPVGTSGREEQFF	TGTGCCAGCTCACCACCGGTCGGGACTAGCGGGAGGGAGGAGCAGTTCTTC	few	TRBV18	TRBD2	TRBJ2-1
CASSTDSNQPQHF	TGCGCCAGCAGTACTGATAGCAATCAGCCCCAGCATTTT	.	TRBV5-1	.	TRBJ1-5
CASSLAGEGPSGNTIYF	TGTGCCAGCAGCTTAGCAGGGGAGGGACCCTCTGGAAACACCATATATTTT	.	TRBV11-2	.	TRBJ1-3
CASSRTESGRSERYEQYF	TGCGCCAGCAGCAGGACAGAAAGCGGGAGGTCCGAGAGGTACGAGCAGTACTTC	.	TRBV5-1	TRBD2	TRBJ2-7
CASSQGPTHGYTF	TGCGCCAGCAGCCAAGGCCCGACTCATGGCTACACCTTC	few	TRBV4-3	.	TRBJ1-2
CASSLRTTSSVTDTQYF	TGTGCCAGCAGCTTGAGAACTACTAGCTCCGTCACAGATACGCAGTATTTT	.	TRBV5-6	.	TRBJ2-3
CASSLEATESMNTEAFF	TGTGCCAGCAGCTTAGAGGCGACAGAATCGATGAACACTGAAGCTTTCTTT	.	TRBV7-2	.	TRBJ1-1
CASSFGAGAGQYF	TGTGCCAGCTCATTCGGGGCAGGGGCCGGGCAGTACTTC	.	TRBV18	.	TRBJ2-5
CASSLFQGQVNGYTF	TGTGCCAGCAGCTTATTTCAGGGACAGGTTAACGGCTACACCTTC	.	TRBV7-2	TRBD1	TRBJ1-2
CASSLSGTGNWEQYF	TGTGCCAGCAGTTTATCGGGGACAGGGAATTGGGAGCAGTACTTC	.	TRBV27	TRBD1	TRBJ2-7
CSVEDGRYYGYTF	TGCAGCGTTGAAGATGGGAGGTACTATGGCTACACCTTC	.	TRBV29-1	.	TRBJ1-2
CASSRPGHLATEAFF	TGTGCCAGCAGTAGACCGGGACACTTAGCCACTGAAGCTTTCTTT	.	TRBV5-6	.	TRBJ1-1
CASTGGPAGRYEQYF	TGTGCCAGCACCGGGGGCCCAGCGGGGCGCTACGAGCAGTACTTC	.	TRBV7-2	.	TRBJ2-7
CASSRSSGGARDGELFF	TGCGCCAGCAGCCGTAGTAGCGGGGGGGCCAGGGACGGGGAGCTGTTTTTT	.	TRBV4-1	TRBD2	TRBJ2-2
CASSLDSGYNEQFF	TGCGCCAGCAGCTTGGACTCCGGGTACAATGAGCAGTTCTTC	.	TRBV5-1	.	TRBJ2-1
CASSRMAGGGYTF	TGTGCCAGCAGCCGAATGGCAGGAGGTGGCTACACCTTC	.	TRBV13	.	TRBJ1-2
CASSADRVPYYGYTF	TGTGCCAGCTCAGCAGACAGGGTTCCCTACTATGGCTACACCTTC	once	TRBV18	TRBD1	TRBJ1-2
CAISESEGLIEKLFF	TGTGCCATCAGTGAGTCGGAGGGTCTAATTGAAAAACTGTTTTTT	.	TRBV10-3	.	TRBJ1-4
CASSPQGASNQPQHF	TGTGCCAGCAGCCCTCAGGGGGCAAGCAATCAGCCCCAGCATTTT	.	TRBV27	TRBD1	TRBJ1-5
CASSSGPTGRRGNQPQHF	TGTGCCAGCAGCTCAGGCCCGACAGGGAGAAGGGGCAATCAGCCCCAGCATTTT	few	TRBV2	TRBD1	TRBJ1-5
CASSTRQGSGSYSNQPQHF	TGTGCCAGCAGTACACGACAGGGATCGGGCTCCTATAGCAATCAGCCCCAGCATTTT	once	TRBV27	TRBD1	TRBJ1-5
CAWSVRGRLNTEAFF	TGTGCCTGGAGTGTACGGGGGAGATTGAACACTGAAGCTTTCTTT	.	TRBV30	.	TRBJ1-1
CASSLGGDAYGYTF	TGTGCCAGCAGCTTAGGCGGAGACGCCTATGGCTACACCTTC	.	TRBV7-2	.	TRBJ1-2
CASRMLDSPTYSGANVLTF	TGTGCCAGCAGGATGCTGGACAGTCCTACCTATTCTGGGGCCAACGTCCTGACTTTC	.	TRBV27	.	TRBJ2-6
CASSLGTGGGQPQHF	TGTGCCAGCAGCTTGGGGACAGGGGGCGGACAGCCCCAGCATTTT	.	TRBV5-5	TRBD1	TRBJ1-5
CASTRQPQGMETQYF	TGTGCCAGCACACGACAACCACAGGGGATGGAGACCCAGTACTTC	.	TRBV2	TRBD1	TRBJ2-5
CSASLADGELFF	TGCAGCGCCTCTCTAGCGGACGGGGAGCTGTTTTTT	.	TRBV29-1	TRBD2	TRBJ2-2
CASIRSTGQNTEAFF	TGTGCCAGCATACGATCCACAGGACAGAACACTGAAGCTTTCTTT	.	TRBV6-6	.	TRBJ1-1
CSARDIDEQFF	TGCAGTGCTAGAGATATTGATGAGCAGTTCTTC	.	TRBV20-1	.	TRBJ2-1
CASSQETSGGGRRLTDTQYF	TGCGCCAGCAGCCAAGAGACTAGCGGGGGTGGTAGGCGCCTCACAGATACGCAGTATTTT	.	TRBV4-3	TRBD2	TRBJ2-3
CASSYSGSSYEQYF	TGTGCCAGCAGTTACTCGGGCAGCTCCTACGAGCAGTACTTC	.	TRBV6-6	.	TRBJ2-7
CATSRDGSEGYTF	TGTGCCACCAGCAGAGATGGTAGCGAGGGCTACACCTTC	few	TRBV15	.	TRBJ1-2